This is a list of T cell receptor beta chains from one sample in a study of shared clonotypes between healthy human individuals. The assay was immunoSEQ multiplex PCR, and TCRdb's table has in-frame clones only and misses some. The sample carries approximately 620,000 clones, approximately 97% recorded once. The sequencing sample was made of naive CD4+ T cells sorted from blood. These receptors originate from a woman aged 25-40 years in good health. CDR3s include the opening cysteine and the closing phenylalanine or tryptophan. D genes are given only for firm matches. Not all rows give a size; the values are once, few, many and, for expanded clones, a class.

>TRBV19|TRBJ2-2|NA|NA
CASGGNRSRTGELFF
TGTGCCAGTGGGGGAAATAGGTCGCGCACCGGGGAGCTGTTTTTT
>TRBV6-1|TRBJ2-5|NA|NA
CASTGPGETQYF
TGTGCCAGCACTGGACCCGGGGAGACCCAGTACTTC
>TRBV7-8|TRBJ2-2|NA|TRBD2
CASLGGSANTGELFF
TGTGCCAGCCTGGGGGGGAGCGCGAACACCGGGGAGCTGTTTTTT
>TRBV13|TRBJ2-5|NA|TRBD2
CASSLAGGPGETQYF
TGTGCCAGCAGCTTGGCGGGAGGGCCCGGGGAGACCCAGTACTTC
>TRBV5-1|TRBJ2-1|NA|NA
CASSSGPPLNEQFF
TGCGCCAGCAGCTCTGGACCTCCGCTCAATGAGCAGTTCTTC
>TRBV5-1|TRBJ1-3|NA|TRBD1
CASSLWTGDSGNTIYF
TGCGCCAGCAGCTTGTGGACAGGGGACTCTGGAAACACCATATATTTT
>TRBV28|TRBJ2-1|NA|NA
CASSFRAYNEQFF
TGTGCCAGCAGTTTTCGCGCGTACAATGAGCAGTTCTTC
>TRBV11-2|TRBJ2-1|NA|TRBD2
CASTDLAGAQNNEQFF
TGTGCCAGCACCGATCTAGCGGGAGCCCAAAACAATGAGCAGTTCTTC
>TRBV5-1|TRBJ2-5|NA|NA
CASSRSTAYQETQYF
TGCGCCAGCAGCCGATCGACAGCGTACCAAGAGACCCAGTACTTC
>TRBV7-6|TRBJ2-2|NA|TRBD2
CASSLIPSGTGTGELFF
TGTGCCAGCAGCTTAATTCCTAGCGGGACGGGGACCGGGGAGCTGTTTTTT
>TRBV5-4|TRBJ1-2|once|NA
CASSLARNTPGGYTF
TGTGCCAGCAGCTTGGCCCGTAATACCCCGGGTGGCTACACCTTC
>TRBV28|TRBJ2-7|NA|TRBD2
CASSLLSGMRPYEQYF
TGTGCCAGCAGTTTATTGAGCGGGATGAGACCCTACGAGCAGTACTTC
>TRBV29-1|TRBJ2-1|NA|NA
CSIAADNEQFF
TGCAGCATAGCGGCCGACAATGAGCAGTTCTTC
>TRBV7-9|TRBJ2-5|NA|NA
CASSPRMAGETQYF
TGTGCCAGCAGCCCCCGGATGGCGGGAGAGACCCAGTACTTC
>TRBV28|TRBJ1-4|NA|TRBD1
CASRAQTGGRGTNEKLFF
TGTGCCAGCAGAGCTCAGACAGGGGGCCGGGGAACTAATGAAAAACTGTTTTTT
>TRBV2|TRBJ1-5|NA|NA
CASKAGEGNQPQHF
TGTGCCAGCAAGGCCGGGGAGGGCAATCAGCCCCAGCATTTT
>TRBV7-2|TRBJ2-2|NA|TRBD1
CASSLPGDRGNTGELFF
TGTGCCAGCAGCTTACCCGGGGACAGGGGGAACACCGGGGAGCTGTTTTTT
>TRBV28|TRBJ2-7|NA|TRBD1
CASRRTGSYEQYF
TGTGCCAGCAGAAGGACAGGGAGCTACGAGCAGTACTTC
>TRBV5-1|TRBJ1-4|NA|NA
CASSLGQAINEKLFF
TGCGCCAGCAGCTTGGGTCAGGCGATTAATGAAAAACTGTTTTTT
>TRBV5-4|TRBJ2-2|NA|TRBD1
CASSLTGGGGELFF
TGTGCCAGCAGCTTGACAGGGGGCGGTGGGGAGCTGTTTTTT
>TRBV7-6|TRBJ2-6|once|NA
CASSPGHPTGANVLTF
TGTGCCAGCAGCCCAGGTCACCCTACTGGGGCCAACGTCCTGACTTTC
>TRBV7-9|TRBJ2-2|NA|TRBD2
CASSWFLSGANTGELFF
TGTGCCAGCAGCTGGTTCTTGAGCGGGGCGAACACCGGGGAGCTGTTTTTT
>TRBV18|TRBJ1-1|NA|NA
CASSMRQEAFF
TGTGCCAGCTCAATGAGGCAGGAAGCTTTCTTT
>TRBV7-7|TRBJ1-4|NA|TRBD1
CASSLSGQGGEKLFF
TGTGCCAGCAGCTTATCCGGACAGGGTGGCGAAAAACTGTTTTTT
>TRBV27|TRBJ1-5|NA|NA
CASSLFGTPSNQPQHF
TGTGCCAGCAGTTTATTTGGGACACCGAGCAATCAGCCCCAGCATTTT
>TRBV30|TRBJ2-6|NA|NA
CAWSRRSGANVLTF
TGTGCCTGGAGCCGACGCTCTGGGGCCAACGTCCTGACTTTC
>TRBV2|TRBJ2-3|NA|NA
CASSEAHPSNTDTQYF
TGTGCCAGCAGTGAAGCGCACCCTTCAAACACAGATACGCAGTATTTT
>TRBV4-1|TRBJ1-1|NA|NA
CASSQDRVGLGAFF
TGCGCCAGCAGCCAAGATCGGGTAGGCTTGGGAGCTTTCTTT
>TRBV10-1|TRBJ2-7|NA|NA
CASSRDPGPYEQYF
TGCGCCAGCAGCCGGGATCCGGGGCCCTACGAGCAGTACTTC
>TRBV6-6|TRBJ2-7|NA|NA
CASSSPREREDYEQYF
TGTGCCAGCAGTTCCCCCAGGGAAAGGGAAGACTACGAGCAGTACTTC
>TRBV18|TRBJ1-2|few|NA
CASSPVDYGYTF
TGTGCCAGCTCACCAGTAGACTATGGCTACACCTTC
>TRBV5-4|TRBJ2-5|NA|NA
CASSLGAGLIQETQYF
TGTGCCAGCAGCTTGGGGGCAGGGCTAATCCAAGAGACCCAGTACTTC
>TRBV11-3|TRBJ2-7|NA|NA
CASSLDLRTAYEQYF
TGTGCCAGCAGCTTAGACTTACGCACAGCCTACGAGCAGTACTTC
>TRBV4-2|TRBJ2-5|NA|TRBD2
CASSQVSSGRVPGEQYF
TGTGCCAGCAGCCAAGTTTCTAGCGGGAGGGTTCCGGGGGAGCAGTACTTC
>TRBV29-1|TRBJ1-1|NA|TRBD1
CSVNRGLNTEAFF
TGCAGCGTAAACAGGGGTCTGAACACTGAAGCTTTCTTT
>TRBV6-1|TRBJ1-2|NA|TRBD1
CASSADRDGNYGYTF
TGTGCCAGCAGTGCCGACAGGGACGGTAACTATGGCTACACCTTC
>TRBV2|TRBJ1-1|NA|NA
CASSNPTDTNTEAFF
TGTGCCAGCAGCAATCCCACAGATACGAACACTGAAGCTTTCTTT
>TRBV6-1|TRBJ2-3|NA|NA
CASGALLDTQYF
TGTGCCAGCGGAGCCCTGTTGGATACGCAGTATTTT
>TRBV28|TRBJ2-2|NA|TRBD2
CASSLPQLAGGPGELFF
TGTGCCAGCAGTTTACCCCAACTAGCGGGAGGGCCCGGGGAGCTGTTTTTT
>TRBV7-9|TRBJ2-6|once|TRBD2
CATLAGGSGANVLTF
TGTGCCACACTAGCGGGAGGTTCGGGGGCCAACGTCCTGACTTTC
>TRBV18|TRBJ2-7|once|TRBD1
CASSPSGTGGAYEQYF
TGTGCCAGCTCACCAAGTGGGACAGGGGGGGCCTACGAGCAGTACTTC
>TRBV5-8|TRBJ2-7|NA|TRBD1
CASSQPGQGYEQYF
TGTGCCAGCAGCCAACCGGGACAGGGCTACGAGCAGTACTTC
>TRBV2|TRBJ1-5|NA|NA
CASSTGTRSLPQHF
TGTGCCAGCAGTACCGGGACACGGAGTTTGCCCCAGCATTTT
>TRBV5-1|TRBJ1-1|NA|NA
CASSFEGRTEAFF
TGCGCCAGCAGCTTTGAGGGAAGGACTGAAGCTTTCTTT
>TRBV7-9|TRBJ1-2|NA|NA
CASPREGIASYGGYTF
TGTGCCAGCCCCCGAGAGGGTATAGCCTCGTATGGTGGCTACACCTTC
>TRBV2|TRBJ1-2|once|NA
CASSERMGQGGYTF
TGTGCCAGCAGTGAGAGGATGGGGCAAGGGGGCTACACCTTC
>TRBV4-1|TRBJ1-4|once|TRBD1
CASSRLNRGPNEKLFF
TGCGCCAGCAGCCGCTTAAACAGGGGGCCTAATGAAAAACTGTTTTTT
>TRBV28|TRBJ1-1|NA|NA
CASSSPPGTENTEAFF
TGTGCCAGCAGTTCTCCTCCCGGGACCGAGAACACTGAAGCTTTCTTT
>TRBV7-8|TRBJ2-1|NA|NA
CASSFTLMSSYNEQFF
TGTGCCAGCAGCTTCACCCTCATGAGCTCCTACAATGAGCAGTTCTTC